The clone carrying this T cell receptor (beta chain) was seen ten or more times. This sample is part of a study of Graves' ophthalmopathy and Graves' hyperthyroidism. Hyperthyroidism counted as stable given no ophthalmopathy within 18 months of follow-up. The sequenced template was RNA, covering the TCR beta CDR3 region. Scientists carried out first-round RT-PCR using HTBI primers and then a second-round multiplex PCR. TCRdb re-derived calls from the multiplex PCR reads in MiXCR, one entry per CDR3 protein. The sample lists some 350,000 distinct CDR3 sequences, roughly 15% occurring once. The V segment lost 6 bases and the J segment 0 bases; nucleotides outside the gene matches: 7. The CDR3 covers 16 residues. Per germline, CDR1 DFQATT and CDR2 SNEGSKA (reference sequence).

The TCR sequence derives from an adult woman with stable Graves' hyperthyroidism. The chain is built from TRBV20-1 and TRBJ1-6; TRBD1 agrees at 8 bases. The material sequenced was peripheral blood. Written as DNA, the CDR3 is TGCAGTGCGTTGACAGGGGAAGGCTCCTATAATTCACCCCTCCACTTT. Translating it yields CSALTGEGSYNSPLHF.